These 2 T cell receptor beta chains were all obtained from the same sample, sequenced in a study of cytomegalovirus exposure and HLA in healthy donors. The PCR had 60 Vbeta and 13 Jbeta primers. The data were produced by immunoSEQ multiplex PCR, yet TCRdb's version contains in-frame clones alone and is incomplete. The data show 150,000 or so clones, with about four fifths seen just once and 8.5% held by the top ten. The sample comprised PBMCs. The receptors were sampled from a male donor in good health and CMV-seropositive.

This chain links TRBV5-1 with TRBJ2-2; 7 bases are shared with TRBD1. This CDR3 is built from 15 residues. Germline trimming cut 4 bases from V and 6 bases from J; bases unmatched to any gene: 9. Germline loops: CDR1 SGHRS, CDR2 YFSETQ. Written as DNA, the CDR3 is TGCGCCAGCAGCCCTATACAGGGGATGGCCGGGGAGCTGTTTTTT. The encoded protein is CASSPIQGMAGELFF.

The chain joins TRBV7-2 to TRBJ1-5, with D maybe TRBD1 (5 bases). From germline, CDR1 is SGHTA and CDR2 FQGNSA. V was pared by 1 base and J by 5 bases, with 12 bases between. CDR3 length: 15 amino acids. CDR3 DNA: TGTGCCAGCAGCTTAGTAACAGGAGGGCATCAGCCCCAGCATTTT. Its protein product is CASSLVTGGHQPQHF. The whole variable domain, filled in from reference TRBV7-2 and TRBJ1-5, reads GAGVSQSPSNKVTEKGKDVELRCDPISGHTALYWYRQSLGQGLEFLIYFQGNSAPDKSGLPSDRFSAERTGGSVSTLTIQRTQQEDSAVYLCASSLVTGGHQPQHFGDGTRLSIL.